These 32 T cell receptor beta chains originate from one sample sequenced in a study of blood T cell repertoires in COVID-19. Assay used: immunoSEQ multiplex PCR; TCRdb lists only in-frame clones, some missing. The sample holds fewer than 350,000 clones, around 90% seen once. The specimen was PBMCs or T cells enriched from blood (not recorded which). The source of these receptors is a woman in her twenties or thirties who had recovered from COVID-19.

For this clone: Germline is not matched at one junction end, which may reflect a read error. CDR3 in DNA: TGTGCCAGCAGTGAAGCGGAAGGACTTAGGCCTTTTTTT. Its translation: CASSEAEGLRPFF. The V and J genes are TRBV2 and TRBJ2-3; a possible D gene is TRBD2 (5 bases). Germline CDR1 SNHLY, CDR2 FYNNEI. The CDR3 consists of 13 residues.

The V gene is TRBV5-1, the J gene TRBJ1-3; D remains unclear. Germline V lookup: CDR1 SGHRS, CDR2 YFSETQ. V shed 4 bases and J shed 4 bases, with 15 bases lying between them. This CDR3 has 15 residues. The CDR3 DNA reads as TGCGCCAGCAGCCCACCATTACTATACGGAAACACCATATATTTT. Translated, it gives CASSPPLLYGNTIYF.

The table lists this clone with a few counts. Written as DNA, the CDR3 is TGTGCCAGCAGCTTACGCGGGGGGTACGCTGAAGCTTTCTTT. Translating gives CASSLRGGYAEAFF. The J gene is TRBJ1-1, the V gene TRBV5-8, with D possibly being TRBD1 (5 bases). The germline V and J ends were trimmed by 2 bases and 6 bases, with 14 bases remaining between them. Germline values: CDR1 SGHTS, CDR2 YDEGEE. This CDR3 has 14 amino acids.

The chain combines TRBV27 with TRBJ2-2; 11 bases map to TRBD2. Germline CDR1 and CDR2: MNHEY and SMNVEV (reference sequence). The CDR3 loop spans 17 amino acids. V dropped 4 bases and J dropped 2; count of bases not matched to a gene: 6. CDR3 DNA sequence: TGTGCCAGCAGTTCTGTACTAGCGGGAGATAACACCGGGGAGCTGTTTTTT. Its protein product is CASSSVLAGDNTGELFF.

This clone was recorded once. The chain uses TRBV2 and TRBJ2-3; a possible D gene is TRBD2 (5 bases). The CDR3 covers 16 residues. The V gene lost 3 bases and the J gene lost 4 bases, with 17 bases spanning the gap. Per the germline V gene, CDR1 is SNHLY and CDR2 is FYNNEI. CDR3 sequence reads: CASSDLGRPTPDTQYF. The CDR3 nucleotides read TGTGCCAGCAGTGATCTGGGGAGACCAACCCCAGATACGCAGTATTTT.

The CDR3 sequence is CASSYMRTGWKTEAFF. DNA of the CDR3: TGTGCCAGCAGTTACATGAGGACAGGGTGGAAGACTGAAGCTTTCTTT. V gene TRBV6-5 combines with J gene TRBJ1-1; 8 bases line up with TRBD1. The CDR3 is 16 residues long. Losses at the gene ends were 2 bases for V and 5 bases for J; bases not matched to a gene: 10. CDR1 MNHEY and CDR2 SVGAGI come from the germline V gene.

The J gene is TRBJ1-5, the V gene TRBV15, with D tentatively TRBD1 (5 bases). The CDR3 runs 15 residues. V lost 8 bases to trimming and J lost 0 bases, with 14 bases between them. In germline, CDR1 is LNHNV, CDR2 YYDKDF (reference sequence). The CDR3 nucleotides are TGTGCCACCTCCTGGGGGGGTGTTAGCAATCAGCCCCAGCATTTT. As protein: CATSWGGVSNQPQHF.

The J gene is TRBJ1-1, the V gene TRBV28; unclear D gene. There are 19 residues in the CDR3. The V gene lost 3 bases and the J gene lost 12 bases, with 35 bases spanning the gap. Germline V gene sequence: CDR1 MDHEN, CDR2 SYDVKM. The chain's CDR3 is CASSFALSNGHRRRLGTFF. The DNA of the CDR3 is TGTGCCAGCAGTTTTGCATTATCTAATGGGCATCGGAGGCGGCTTGGAACTTTCTTT.

The chain carries TRBV30 and TRBJ1-2, with TRBD1 as a possible D gene (6 bases). CDR3 length equals 12 residues. Germline V CDR1 and CDR2: GTSNPN, SVGIG (reference sequence). The V gene lost 1 base and the J gene lost 8 bases, with 11 bases spanning the gap. This chain's CDR3 is CAWSDRERGYTF. The CDR3 nucleotides read TGTGCCTGGAGTGACAGGGAGAGGGGCTACACCTTC. Variable domain in full (rest from reference TRBV30 and TRBJ1-2): SQTIHQWPATLVQPVGSPLSLECTVEGTSNPNLYWYRQAAGRGLQLLFYSVGIGQISSEVPQNLSASRPQDRQFILSSKKLLLSDSGFYLCAWSDRERGYTFGSGTRLTVV.

The rearrangement links TRBV5-1 to TRBJ2-4; 7 bases match TRBD1. The V and J ends lost 1 base and 6 bases, in that order; junction bases with no gene match: 10. In germline, CDR1 is SGHRS, CDR2 YFSETQ. This CDR3 has 16 amino acids. The CDR3: CASSLRAARTGNIQYF. The CDR3 DNA reads TGCGCCAGCAGCTTGCGAGCCGCCCGGACAGGAAACATTCAGTACTTC.

Regarding this clone: Distinct nucleotide sequences in the sample also encode this CDR3. This chain connects TRBV5-1 to TRBJ1-1; TRBD1 aligns across 7 bases. The V gene end was trimmed by 3 bases and the J gene end by 4 bases; junction bases not matched to a gene: 6. This CDR3 has 14 residues. Germline values: CDR1 SGHRS, CDR2 YFSETQ. Here the CDR3 DNA reads TGCGCCAGCAGCTCGAACAGGGGAGGCACTGAAGCTTTCTTT. Translation gives CASSSNRGGTEAFF.

The chain couples TRBV5-1 to TRBJ1-1, with a weak D call TRBD1 (6 bases). CDR1 is SGHRS and CDR2 is YFSETQ in the germline V gene. This CDR3 is built from 15 residues. Trimming stripped 1 base from V and 1 base from J, with 11 bases between. CDR3 protein: CASSLQTGGNTEAFF. CDR3 in DNA: TGCGCCAGCAGCTTGCAGACAGGAGGGAACACTGAAGCTTTCTTT.

As DNA, the CDR3 is TGTGCCAGTGAGGGGGACAACACTGAAGCTTTCTTT. It translates to CASEGDNTEAFF. This rearrangement joins TRBV7-9 to TRBJ1-1, with a weak D call TRBD1 (6 bases). Between the trimmed V and J ends, which lost 9 bases and 2 bases, there was a span of 10 bases. From germline, CDR1 is SEHNR and CDR2 FQNEAQ (reference sequence). The CDR3 runs to 12 residues.

The chain recombines TRBV28 with TRBJ1-5; TRBD1 aligns across 11 bases. The germline gives CDR1 MDHEN, CDR2 SYDVKM. The CDR3 totals 16 residues. V lost 7 bases and J lost 6; bases outside the gene matches: 11. In nucleotides, the CDR3 is TGTGCCAGCACCTCCAGGGACAGGGGGAAAATTCAGCCCCAGCATTTT. Translating gives CASTSRDRGKIQPQHF.

This clone was observed a few times. This chain uses TRBV28 with TRBJ2-4; D may be TRBD2 (6 bases). The CDR3 has 14 amino acids. The V gene lost 7 bases and the J gene lost 6 bases, with 16 bases spanning the gap. CDR1 is MDHEN and CDR2 is SYDVKM in the germline V gene. CDR3 DNA sequence: TGTGCCAGCAACGTTGCAGTGGGGGGAAACATTCAGTACTTC. Protein product: CASNVAVGGNIQYF.

This rearrangement joins TRBV13 to TRBJ2-3; 14 nucleotides agree with TRBD2. The J segment lost 3 bases and the V segment lost 6 bases, leaving 11 bases of the junction unmatched. The CDR3 is made up of 18 amino acids. CDR1 and CDR2 (germline): PRHDT, FYEKMQ (reference sequence). The DNA of the CDR3 is TGTGCCAGCAGACCAGGACTAGCGGGGGGCCGAGGGACAGATACGCAGTATTTT. Amino acid sequence: CASRPGLAGGRGTDTQYF.

This chain links TRBV5-1 with TRBJ2-2; 11 positions match TRBD2. The ends lost 4 bases at V and 3 bases at J; junction bases unmatched: 5. The V gene's germline CDR1 is SGHRS and CDR2 YFSETQ. The CDR3 totals 16 residues. CDR3 region: CASSPLAGVDTGELFF. CDR3 bases: TGCGCCAGCAGCCCACTAGCGGGAGTCGACACCGGGGAGCTGTTTTTT.

The genes are TRBV28 and TRBJ1-3; D is unclear. The V gene lost 3 bases and the J gene lost 3 bases, with 9 bases spanning the gap. Germline assignment: CDR1 MDHEN and CDR2 SYDVKM. The CDR3 sequence is 14 residues long. The CDR3 DNA is TGTGCCAGCAGTTTTGTGGGCATTGGAAACACCATATATTTT. Protein sequence: CASSFVGIGNTIYF.

This chain joins TRBV28 and TRBJ2-1; 9 bases line up with TRBD2. Germline CDR1 and CDR2: MDHEN and SYDVKM. V lost 7 bases to trimming and J lost 7 bases; unmatched junction nucleotides: 17. The CDR3 consists of 17 residues. CDR3 coding DNA: TGTGCCAGCATAGGTGGGCGGGAGGGCCTAGGGCTTAATGAGCAGTTCTTC. Residues: CASIGGREGLGLNEQFF.

This clone was detected only a few times. This chain connects TRBV7-2 to TRBJ1-6; D perhaps matches TRBD1 (6 bases). This CDR3 is built from 15 residues. V was shortened by 5 bases and J by 4 bases, with 12 bases between the two germline ends. From germline, CDR1 is SGHTA and CDR2 FQGNSA. DNA for the CDR3: TGTGCCAGCAGCCCAGGGACAAGATATAATTCACCCCTCCACTTT. This encodes CASSPGTRYNSPLHF.

The genes are TRBV28 and TRBJ1-3; D is unresolved. Germline CDR1 MDHEN, CDR2 SYDVKM. V was cut by 5 bases and J by 0 bases, with 11 bases left in between. There are 15 residues in the CDR3. The CDR3 is CASSQTYDSGNTIYF. CDR3 DNA sequence: TGTGCCAGCAGTCAAACCTATGACTCTGGAAACACCATATATTTT. The whole variable domain, filled in from reference TRBV28 and TRBJ1-3, reads DVKVTQSSRYLVKRTGEKVFLECVQDMDHENMFWYRQDPGLGLRLIYFSYDVKMKEKGDIPEGYSVSREKKERFSLILESASTNQTSMYLCASSQTYDSGNTIYFGEGSWLTVV.

The V gene is TRBV19, the J gene TRBJ2-6; 7 nucleotides line up with TRBD1. The length of the CDR3 is 20 residues. The germline CDR1 and CDR2 sequences are LNHDA and SQIVND (reference sequence). V trimming: 7 bases; J trimming: 1 base; junction bases outside the gene matches: 19. The CDR3 DNA reads as TGTGCCAGTACCAACCCCCTGTCCGACAGGGTATTGTCTGGGGCCAACGTCCTGACTTTC. This encodes CASTNPLSDRVLSGANVLTF.

V and J are TRBV11-3 and TRBJ2-6; 9 positions agree with TRBD1. The ends lost 5 bases at V and 3 bases at J; junction bases unmatched: 8. There are 17 residues in the CDR3. CDR1 and CDR2 from the germline V gene are SGHNT and YENEEA. The CDR3 region is CASSPRDRVYGANVLTF. CDR3 DNA: TGTGCCAGCAGCCCCCGGGACAGGGTGTATGGGGCCAACGTCCTGACTTTC.

The chain joins TRBV5-1 to TRBJ2-7; TRBD2 matches at 7 bases. With V trimmed by 0 bases and J by 7 bases, 7 bases remained unmatched. The V gene's germline CDR1 is SGHRS and CDR2 YFSETQ. CDR3 size: 14 residues. For the CDR3, the DNA is TGCGCCAGCAGCTTGGCCGGGGGACTAAGAGAGCAGTACTTC. It encodes CASSLAGGLREQYF.

The chain recombines TRBV6-2 or TRBV6-3 with TRBJ2-3; 14 nucleotides match TRBD2. V lost 4 bases and J lost 2; bases outside the gene matches: 5. Germline values: CDR1 MNHEY, CDR2 SVGEGT. CDR3 size: 17 residues. In DNA, the CDR3 is TGTGCCAGCAGTTTCGGACTAGCGGGGGGATTCACAGATACGCAGTATTTT. This translates into CASSFGLAGGFTDTQYF.

This clone was picked up one time. The CDR3 reads CASSKHMGRGIYEQYF. The DNA of the CDR3 is TGTGCCAGCAGCAAACACATGGGCAGGGGCATCTACGAGCAGTACTTC. J is TRBJ2-7 and V is TRBV21-1; TRBD1, the D gene given by the table, was not confirmed from the DNA. TRBV21-1 constitutes a pseudogene. The CDR3 extends over 16 amino acids.

As DNA, the CDR3 is TGTGCCAGCAGCACAGACAGGGGAGGCGAAAAACTGTTTTTT. Translation: CASSTDRGGEKLFF. This chain connects TRBV28 to TRBJ1-4, with 8 nucleotides matching TRBD1. The CDR3 runs to 14 residues. The ends lost 6 bases at V and 8 bases at J; junction bases unmatched: 8. The V gene's germline CDR1 is MDHEN and CDR2 SYDVKM.

The chain is built from TRBV5-1 and TRBJ2-4; weak D call: TRBD1 (6 bases). Between the trimmed V and J ends, which lost 4 bases and 8 bases, there was a span of 16 bases. The CDR3 spans 14 residues. Germline loops: CDR1 SGHRS, CDR2 YFSETQ. DNA for the CDR3: TGCGCCAGCAGCCCCTGGACAGACCGGGACATTCAGTACTTC. Translated: CASSPWTDRDIQYF.

The J gene is TRBJ2-3, the V gene TRBV27; 8 nucleotides align to TRBD1. The CDR3 is 17 residues long. Trimming removed 3 bases from V and 0 bases from J; junction bases left unmatched: 8. CDR1 MNHEY and CDR2 SMNVEV come from the germline V gene (reference sequence). Here the CDR3 reads CASSLHEDRESTDTQYF. CDR3 in DNA: TGTGCCAGCAGTTTGCACGAGGACAGGGAGAGCACAGATACGCAGTATTTT.

This clone has a handful of counts. The chain is built from TRBV7-6 and TRBJ2-2; 7 bases line up with TRBD2. The germline gives CDR1 SGHVS, CDR2 FNYEAQ. The CDR3 is 16 residues long. With V trimmed by 5 bases and J by 5 bases, 11 bases remained unmatched. CDR3 in amino acids: CASSPPGAGRTGELFF. The CDR3 DNA is TGTGCCAGCAGCCCGCCGGGAGCGGGAAGGACCGGGGAGCTGTTTTTT.

The chain combines TRBV7-2 with TRBJ2-5; D might be TRBD2 (6 bases). The CDR3 length is 15 residues. V gave up 7 bases and J gave up 5 bases, with 20 bases separating them. From germline, CDR1 is SGHTA and CDR2 FQGNSA. CDR3 bases: TGTGCCAGCAACATCCGGGCGGGGATAGGGGAGACCCAGTACTTC. The encoded protein is CASNIRAGIGETQYF.

The chain employs TRBV30 and TRBJ2-3; 8 bases are shared with TRBD2. This CDR3 has 17 amino acids. CDR1 and CDR2 (germline): GTSNPN, SVGIG (reference sequence). Trimming removed 4 bases from V and 2 bases from J; junction bases left unmatched: 14. The CDR3 loop reads CAWTPREGLRYTDTQYF. The CDR3, as DNA: TGTGCCTGGACCCCACGGGAGGGGCTCCGTTACACAGATACGCAGTATTTT.